This entry lists 14 T cell receptor beta chains sequenced from one sample in a study of blood T cell repertoires in COVID-19. Assay: immunoSEQ multiplex PCR; the TCRdb copy retains only in-frame clones and omits some. The repertoire holds 200,000 to 250,000 clones, with roughly 80% as singletons. Sequencing used peripheral blood. These receptors all come from a woman aged 80 or older with COVID-19, enrolled during active disease.

The V gene is TRBV18, the J gene TRBJ2-5; D is possibly TRBD1 (5 bases). CDR3 size: 14 residues. V gave up 2 bases and J gave up 5 bases, with 12 bases separating them. CDR1 and CDR2 (germline): KGHSH, LQKENI. The DNA of the CDR3 is TGTGCCAGCTCACCAGCAGGGTCGGCGGAGACCCAGTACTTC. It yields the protein CASSPAGSAETQYF.

The V call is TRBV7-9, the J call TRBJ2-6, with D tentatively TRBD2 (5 bases). The CDR3 has 19 residues. CDR1 is SEHNR and CDR2 is FQNEAQ in the germline V gene (reference sequence). V gave up 5 bases and J gave up 4 bases, with 24 bases separating them. The DNA for the CDR3 is TGTGCCAGCAGCCGTTCCCGGGATCCGATATCGGGAGGGGCCAACGTCCTGACTTTC. Translated, it gives CASSRSRDPISGGANVLTF.

The chain joins TRBV18 to TRBJ2-2; possibly TRBD1 for D (6 bases). Trimming took off 1 base at V and 7 bases at J, with 13 bases between the two ends. Per the germline V gene, CDR1 is KGHSH and CDR2 is LQKENI. The CDR3 length is 15 residues. CDR3 sequence (DNA): TGTGCCAGCTCACCACGCGTAAAGGGGGACGGGGAGCTGTTTTTT. This gives the protein CASSPRVKGDGELFF.

The rearrangement joins TRBV18 to TRBJ1-1; 9 bases line up with TRBD1. This CDR3 has 15 residues. Germline V lookup: CDR1 KGHSH, CDR2 LQKENI. The V gene end was trimmed by 3 bases and the J gene end by 4 bases; junction bases not matched to a gene: 6. CDR3 loop: CASSPSTGGSTEAFF. In DNA, the CDR3 is TGTGCCAGCTCACCCTCGACAGGGGGTAGCACTGAAGCTTTCTTT.

This rearrangement joins TRBV14 to TRBJ1-2, with TRBD1 matching 11 bases. The CDR3 extends over 14 amino acids. Trimming cost V 1 base and J 10 bases; bases outside gene matches: 5. Germline loops: CDR1 SGHDN, CDR2 FVKESK. CDR3 loop: CASSQGGTGGPYTF. The CDR3, as DNA: TGTGCCAGCAGCCAAGGTGGGACAGGGGGACCCTACACCTTC.

This rearrangement joins TRBV27 to TRBJ2-7; TRBD1 matches 8 bases. With V trimmed by 4 bases and J by 2 bases, 4 bases remained unmatched. Germline CDR1 is MNHEY and CDR2 is SMNVEV (reference sequence). The length of the CDR3 is 14 residues. The CDR3 is CASSSRQGPYEQYV. In DNA form, the CDR3 reads TGTGCCAGCAGTTCCAGACAGGGGCCCTACGAGCAGTACGTC.

This clone was found once. The genes are TRBV2 and TRBJ1-1, with 8 bases that match TRBD1. The CDR3 has 14 residues. CDR1 SNHLY and CDR2 FYNNEI come from the germline V gene. Trimming removed 4 bases from V and 1 base from J; junction bases left unmatched: 2. CDR3 nucleotide sequence: TGTGCCAGCAGTGGACAGGGGACGAACACTGAAGCTTTCTTT. Protein product: CASSGQGTNTEAFF.

The chain carries TRBV28 and TRBJ1-1; possibly TRBD1 for D (5 bases). CDR1 MDHEN and CDR2 SYDVKM come from the germline V gene. The ends were cut back, 5 bases at V and 4 bases at J, with 23 bases in the middle. The CDR3 runs 17 residues. This CDR3 is CASSPLSVWRGTTEAFF. The CDR3 DNA follows: TGTGCCAGCAGTCCCCTTAGTGTCTGGCGGGGGACCACTGAAGCTTTCTTT. Together with reference TRBV28 and TRBJ1-1, the CDR3 gives the full variable domain: DVKVTQSSRYLVKRTGEKVFLECVQDMDHENMFWYRQDPGLGLRLIYFSYDVKMKEKGDIPEGYSVSREKKERFSLILESASTNQTSMYLCASSPLSVWRGTTEAFFGQGTRLTVV.

The chain carries TRBV27 and TRBJ2-2; 11 bases map to TRBD2. The ends lost 3 bases at V and 4 bases at J; junction bases unmatched: 7. The CDR3 is made up of 17 amino acids. Looked up from germline, CDR1 is MNHEY and CDR2 is SMNVEV (reference sequence). Here the CDR3 reads CASSLSSGGAGTGELFF. CDR3 bases: TGTGCCAGCAGTTTGAGTAGCGGGGGGGCGGGCACCGGGGAGCTGTTTTTT.

Points on this clone: At one end the junction does not follow the germline gene, possibly because of a read error. V and J are TRBV2 and TRBJ1-6; 8 bases are a match to TRBD1. The CDR3 is 16 amino acids. Germline loops: CDR1 SNHLY, CDR2 FYNNEI. CDR3 nucleotide sequence: TGTGCCAGCAGCGTACAGGGGGTCCCCTATAATTCACCCTTCCACTTT. The encoded protein is CASSVQGVPYNSPFHF. Based on the CDR3 plus reference TRBV2 and TRBJ1-6, the full variable domain is EPEVTQTPSHQVTQMGQEVILRCVPISNHLYFYWYRQILGQKVEFLVSFYNNEISEKSEIFDDQFSVERPDGSNFTLKIRSTKLEDSAMYFCASSVQGVPYNSPFHFGNGTRLTVT.

Only one count was recorded for this clone. The gene calls are TRBV3-1 (or the pseudogene TRBV3-2) and TRBJ1-3; 7 bases match TRBD1. The CDR3 is 17 residues long. J gave up 3 bases and V 2 bases, and 10 bases lay outside the gene matches. The germline V gene has CDR1 LGHDT and CDR2 YNNKEL (reference sequence). CDR3 sequence: CASSQNAATGLGNTIYF. In nucleotides, the CDR3 is TGTGCCAGCAGCCAAAACGCCGCGACAGGGCTTGGAAACACCATATATTTT.

In this sample, this clone turned up once. This chain connects TRBV4-1 to TRBJ2-3; TRBD2 is a possible D gene (6 bases). CDR1 and CDR2 (germline): MGHRA, YSYEKL. This CDR3 contains 19 residues. The V end was cut by 1 base, the J end by 2 bases, with 22 bases between. CDR3 bases: TGCGCCAGCAGCCAAGTTATGAACTCGGGACTCCAATCCACAGATACGCAGTATTTT. Its translation is CASSQVMNSGLQSTDTQYF.

J is TRBJ1-4 and V is TRBV9; D possibly corresponds to TRBD1 (5 bases). Germline lookup yields CDR1 SGDLS and CDR2 YYNGEE. With 0 bases removed from V and 6 bases from J, the gap between germline ends came to 15 bases. This CDR3 spans 16 amino acids. The CDR3 region has the DNA TGTGCCAGCAGCGTAGCTTCGGGCAGGGTGGATGAAAAACTGTTTTTT. Protein product: CASSVASGRVDEKLFF.

The rearrangement links TRBV29-1 to TRBJ2-5; D gene unclear. V lost 6 bases and J 4 bases, leaving 18 bases between the germline ends. Germline CDR1 SQVTM, CDR2 ANQGSEA. The CDR3 is made up of 14 amino acids. The CDR3 is CSVPYNSFGETQYF. As DNA, the CDR3 is TGCAGCGTGCCCTACAACAGTTTCGGAGAGACCCAGTACTTC.